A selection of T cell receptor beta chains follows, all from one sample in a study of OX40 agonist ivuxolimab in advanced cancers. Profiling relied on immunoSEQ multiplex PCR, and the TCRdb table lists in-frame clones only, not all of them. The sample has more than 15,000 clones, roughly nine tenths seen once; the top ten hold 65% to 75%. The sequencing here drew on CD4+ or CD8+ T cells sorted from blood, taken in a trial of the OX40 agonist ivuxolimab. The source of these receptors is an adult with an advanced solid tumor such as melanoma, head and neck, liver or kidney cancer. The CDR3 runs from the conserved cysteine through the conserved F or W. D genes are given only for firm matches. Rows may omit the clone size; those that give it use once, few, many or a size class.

CDR3aa: CASSPRLRNEQFF
CDR3nt: TGTGCCAGCAGCCCCAGACTCCGCAATGAGCAGTTCTTC
v_gene: TRBV14
d_gene: NA
abundance: NA
j_gene: TRBJ2-1

CDR3aa: CASWEAGAKDTQYF
CDR3nt: TGTGCCAGCTGGGAAGCGGGAGCTAAAGATACGCAGTATTTT
v_gene: TRBV7-9
d_gene: TRBD2
abundance: NA
j_gene: TRBJ2-3

CDR3aa: CASSERGSDNEQFF
CDR3nt: TGTGCCAGCAGTGAACGTGGCAGCGACAATGAGCAGTTCTTC
v_gene: TRBV2
d_gene: NA
abundance: NA
j_gene: TRBJ2-1

CDR3aa: CATLARTEAFF
CDR3nt: TGTGCCACCCTAGCGCGGACTGAAGCTTTCTTT
v_gene: TRBV27
d_gene: NA
abundance: once
j_gene: TRBJ1-1

CDR3aa: CASSLQGFDTEAFF
CDR3nt: TGTGCCAGCAGCTTACAGGGTTTCGACACTGAAGCTTTCTTT
v_gene: TRBV7-6
d_gene: NA
abundance: NA
j_gene: TRBJ1-1

CDR3aa: CASSIGWTGAYEQYF
CDR3nt: TGTGCCAGTAGTATAGGTTGGACAGGGGCCTACGAGCAGTACTTC
v_gene: TRBV19
d_gene: TRBD1
abundance: once
j_gene: TRBJ2-7

CDR3aa: CASSPRAGSSYNEQFF
CDR3nt: TGTGCCAGCAGCCCCCGAGCGGGTAGCTCCTACAATGAGCAGTTCTTC
v_gene: TRBV7-3
d_gene: NA
abundance: NA
j_gene: TRBJ2-1

CDR3aa: CASEQGATGELFF
CDR3nt: TGCGCCAGCGAACAGGGGGCTACCGGGGAGCTGTTTTTT
v_gene: TRBV4-3
d_gene: TRBD1
abundance: NA
j_gene: TRBJ2-2

CDR3aa: CAISGGITSGTDTQYF
CDR3nt: TGTGCCATCAGTGGCGGCATCACTAGCGGCACAGATACGCAGTATTTT
v_gene: TRBV10-3
d_gene: TRBD2
abundance: few
j_gene: TRBJ2-3

CDR3aa: CASSWDGQGTEQYF
CDR3nt: TGTGCCAGCAGCTGGGACGGACAGGGGACCGAGCAGTACTTC
v_gene: TRBV5-4
d_gene: TRBD1
abundance: NA
j_gene: TRBJ2-7

CDR3aa: CASSLGGLNTEAFF
CDR3nt: TGTGCCAGCAGCTTAGGGGGGCTGAACACTGAAGCTTTCTTT
v_gene: TRBV11-2
d_gene: NA
abundance: NA
j_gene: TRBJ1-1

CDR3aa: CASGLVLLGTGGRYEQYF
CDR3nt: TGTGCTAGTGGTTTGGTACTCCTTGGGACAGGGGGTAGGTATGAGCAGTACTTC
v_gene: TRBV12-5
d_gene: TRBD1
abundance: NA
j_gene: TRBJ2-7

CDR3aa: CASRQTAYEQYF
CDR3nt: TGTGCCAGCCGCCAGACCGCCTACGAGCAGTACTTC
v_gene: TRBV2
d_gene: NA
abundance: NA
j_gene: TRBJ2-7

CDR3aa: CASSKAGSRCAETQYF
CDR3nt: TGTGCCAGCAGCAAAGCGGGTAGTCGATGTGCGGAGACCCAGTACTTC
v_gene: TRBV21-1
d_gene: NA
abundance: NA
j_gene: TRBJ2-5

CDR3aa: CASSLEGFFTEAFF
CDR3nt: TGCGCCAGCAGCCTCGAGGGCTTCTTCACTGAAGCTTTCTTT
v_gene: TRBV4-1
d_gene: NA
abundance: NA
j_gene: TRBJ1-1

CDR3aa: CASSNRDRALSGANVLTF
CDR3nt: TGTGCCAGCAGCAACCGGGACAGAGCCCTCTCTGGGGCCAACGTCCTGACTTTC
v_gene: TRBV5-4
d_gene: TRBD1
abundance: NA
j_gene: TRBJ2-6

CDR3aa: CASSPRGGPSTDTQYF
CDR3nt: TGTGCCAGCAGTCCGAGGGGCGGTCCTAGCACAGATACGCAGTATTTT
v_gene: TRBV28
d_gene: NA
abundance: NA
j_gene: TRBJ2-3

CDR3aa: CASALAGAHNTQYF
CDR3nt: TGTGCCAGTGCTTTAGCGGGGGCCCATAATACGCAGTATTTT
v_gene: TRBV9
d_gene: TRBD2
abundance: NA
j_gene: TRBJ2-3

CDR3aa: CASSYTEMNTEAFF
CDR3nt: TGTGCCAGCAGTTACACAGAGATGAACACTGAAGCTTTCTTT
v_gene: TRBV6-6
d_gene: NA
abundance: once
j_gene: TRBJ1-1

CDR3aa: CASSPLQGNHYGYTF
CDR3nt: TGTGCCAGCAGCCCCCTACAGGGAAACCACTATGGCTACACCTTC
v_gene: TRBV5-5
d_gene: NA
abundance: NA
j_gene: TRBJ1-2

CDR3aa: CASSLQTEWLTPYEQYF
CDR3nt: TGCGCCAGCAGCTTGCAGACGGAGTGGCTAACCCCCTACGAGCAGTACTTC
v_gene: TRBV5-1
d_gene: NA
abundance: once
j_gene: TRBJ2-7

CDR3aa: CASSVAGPPYEQYF
CDR3nt: TGTGCCAGCAGCGTAGCAGGGCCCCCCTACGAGCAGTACTTC
v_gene: TRBV9
d_gene: NA
abundance: NA
j_gene: TRBJ2-7

CDR3aa: CASSQDRAFNYEQYF
CDR3nt: TGCGCCAGCAGCCAAGATAGGGCCTTTAACTACGAGCAGTACTTC
v_gene: TRBV4-3
d_gene: NA
abundance: once
j_gene: TRBJ2-7

CDR3aa: CASSAGKNYEQYF
CDR3nt: TGTGCCAGCAGCGCCGGGAAGAACTACGAGCAGTACTTC
v_gene: TRBV7-2
d_gene: NA
abundance: NA
j_gene: TRBJ2-7

CDR3aa: CASSYGTSGDNEQFF
CDR3nt: TGTGCCAGCAGCTACGGGACTAGCGGAGACAATGAGCAGTTCTTC
v_gene: TRBV13
d_gene: TRBD2
abundance: NA
j_gene: TRBJ2-1

CDR3aa: CAWSVVRLGEQYF
CDR3nt: TGTGCCTGGAGTGTGGTTCGTCTGGGGGAGCAGTACTTC
v_gene: TRBV30
d_gene: NA
abundance: NA
j_gene: TRBJ2-7

CDR3aa: CAWSVLRGQGQPQHF
CDR3nt: TGTGCCTGGAGTGTACTTAGGGGGCAAGGACAGCCCCAGCATTTT
v_gene: TRBV30
d_gene: TRBD1
abundance: NA
j_gene: TRBJ1-5

CDR3aa: CASSQAVVGKNIQYF
CDR3nt: TGCGCCAGCAGCCAAGCCGTAGTGGGCAAAAACATTCAGTACTTC
v_gene: TRBV4-1
d_gene: NA
abundance: NA
j_gene: TRBJ2-4

CDR3aa: CASSPGQGTYEQYF
CDR3nt: TGTGCCAGCAGCCCAGGACAGGGGACCTACGAGCAGTACTTC
v_gene: TRBV7-2
d_gene: TRBD1
abundance: NA
j_gene: TRBJ2-7

CDR3aa: CASSPHGRGTDTQYF
CDR3nt: TGCGCCAGCAGCCCCCACGGGAGGGGGACAGATACGCAGTATTTT
v_gene: TRBV5-1
d_gene: TRBD2
abundance: NA
j_gene: TRBJ2-3

CDR3aa: CASSLGTTPYYF
CDR3nt: TGTGCCAGCAGCTTAGGGACGACCCCTTACTACTTC
v_gene: TRBV7-2
d_gene: NA
abundance: NA
j_gene: TRBJ2-5

CDR3aa: CASSHQSSGSSYEQYF
CDR3nt: TGTGCCAGCAGCCACCAATCTAGCGGGAGCTCCTACGAGCAGTACTTC
v_gene: TRBV4-2
d_gene: TRBD2
abundance: NA
j_gene: TRBJ2-7

CDR3aa: CASSRGQGYSYEQYF
CDR3nt: TGCGCCAGCAGCCGAGGACAGGGGTACTCCTACGAGCAGTACTTC
v_gene: TRBV4-1
d_gene: TRBD1
abundance: NA
j_gene: TRBJ2-7

CDR3aa: CARSLSDRDPLNQPQHF
CDR3nt: TGTGCCAGAAGCTTGTCCGACAGGGACCCACTCAATCAGCCCCAGCATTTT
v_gene: TRBV5-3
d_gene: TRBD1
abundance: once
j_gene: TRBJ1-5

CDR3aa: CASRGFSKDGYTF
CDR3nt: TGCGCCAGCAGGGGATTTTCAAAGGATGGCTACACCTTC
v_gene: TRBV5-1
d_gene: NA
abundance: few
j_gene: TRBJ1-2

CDR3aa: CASSTVGFSRTDTQYF
CDR3nt: TGTGCCAGCAGCACCGTGGGGTTCTCCCGGACAGATACGCAGTATTTT
v_gene: TRBV5-6
d_gene: NA
abundance: NA
j_gene: TRBJ2-3

CDR3aa: CASSALPSDIFSGNTIYF
CDR3nt: TGTGCCAGCAGTGCCCTACCCTCAGACATTTTCTCTGGAAACACCATATATTTT
v_gene: TRBV25-1
d_gene: NA
abundance: NA
j_gene: TRBJ1-3

CDR3aa: CASSLLTGGADTQYF
CDR3nt: TGCGCCAGCAGCCTCCTGACAGGGGGCGCAGATACGCAGTATTTT
v_gene: TRBV4-3
d_gene: TRBD1
abundance: NA
j_gene: TRBJ2-3

CDR3aa: CASSESGGHPAKNIQYF
CDR3nt: TGTGCCAGCAGTGAATCCGGAGGACATCCCGCCAAAAACATTCAGTACTTC
v_gene: TRBV25-1
d_gene: NA
abundance: NA
j_gene: TRBJ2-4

CDR3aa: CASSHFRGFGSNEQFF
CDR3nt: TGCGCCAGCAGCCACTTCAGGGGTTTCGGGAGCAATGAGCAGTTCTTC
v_gene: TRBV4-1
d_gene: NA
abundance: medium-sized
j_gene: TRBJ2-1